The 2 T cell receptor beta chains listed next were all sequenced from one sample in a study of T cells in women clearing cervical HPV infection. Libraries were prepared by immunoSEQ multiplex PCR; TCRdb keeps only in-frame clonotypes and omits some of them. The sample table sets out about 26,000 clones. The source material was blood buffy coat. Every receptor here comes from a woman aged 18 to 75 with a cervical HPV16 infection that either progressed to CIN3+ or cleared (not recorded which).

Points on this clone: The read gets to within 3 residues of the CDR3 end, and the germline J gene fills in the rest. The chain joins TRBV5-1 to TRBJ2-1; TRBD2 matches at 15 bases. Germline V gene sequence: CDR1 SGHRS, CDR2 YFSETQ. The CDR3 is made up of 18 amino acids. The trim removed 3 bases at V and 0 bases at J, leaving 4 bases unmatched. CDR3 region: CASSWGLAGGSSYNEQFF. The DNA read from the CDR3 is TGCGCCAGCAGCTGGGGACTAGCGGGGGGTAGCTCCTACAATGAG.

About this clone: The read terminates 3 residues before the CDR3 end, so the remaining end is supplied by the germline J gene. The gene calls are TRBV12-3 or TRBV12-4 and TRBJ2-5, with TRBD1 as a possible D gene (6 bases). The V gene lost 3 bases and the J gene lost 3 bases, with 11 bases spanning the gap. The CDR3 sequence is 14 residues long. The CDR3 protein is CASSFLDSEETQYF. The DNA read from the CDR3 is TGTGCCAGCAGTTTTTTGGACAGCGAAGAGACC.